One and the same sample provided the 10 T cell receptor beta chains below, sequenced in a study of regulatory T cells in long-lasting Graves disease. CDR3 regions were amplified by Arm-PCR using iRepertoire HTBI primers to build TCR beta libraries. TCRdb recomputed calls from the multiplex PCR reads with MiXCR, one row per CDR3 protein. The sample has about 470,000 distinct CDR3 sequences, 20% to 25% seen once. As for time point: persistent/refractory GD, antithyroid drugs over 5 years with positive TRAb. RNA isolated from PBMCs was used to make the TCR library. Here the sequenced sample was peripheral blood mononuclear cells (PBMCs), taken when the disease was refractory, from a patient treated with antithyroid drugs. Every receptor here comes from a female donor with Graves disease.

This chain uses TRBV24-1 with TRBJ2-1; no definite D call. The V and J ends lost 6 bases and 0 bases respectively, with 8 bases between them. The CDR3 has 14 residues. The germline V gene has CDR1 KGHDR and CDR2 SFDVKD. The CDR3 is CATSKGSSYNEQFF. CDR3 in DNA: TGTGCCACCAGTAAAGGCAGCTCCTACAATGAGCAGTTCTTC.

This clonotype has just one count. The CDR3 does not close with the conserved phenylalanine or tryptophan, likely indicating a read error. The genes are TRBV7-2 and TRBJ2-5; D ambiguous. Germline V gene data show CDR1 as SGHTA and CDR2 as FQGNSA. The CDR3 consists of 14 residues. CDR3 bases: TGTGCCAGCAGCTTAGTTGGTCTCCAAGAGACTCAGTACCTC. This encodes CASSLVGLQETQYL.

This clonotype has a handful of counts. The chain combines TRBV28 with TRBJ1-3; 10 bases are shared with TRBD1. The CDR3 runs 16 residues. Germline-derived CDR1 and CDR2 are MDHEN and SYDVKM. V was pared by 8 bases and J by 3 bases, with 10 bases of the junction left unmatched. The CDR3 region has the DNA TGTGCCAGCCTCCCGGGTGGGACAGGGGTTGGAAACACCATATATTTT. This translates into CASLPGGTGVGNTIYF.

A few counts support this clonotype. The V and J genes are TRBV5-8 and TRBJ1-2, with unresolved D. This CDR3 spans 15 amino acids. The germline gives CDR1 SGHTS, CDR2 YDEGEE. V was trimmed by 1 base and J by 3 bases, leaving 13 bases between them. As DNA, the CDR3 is TGTGCCAGCAGCTTGTTTACGGGAGTTGACTATGGCTACACCTTC. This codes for CASSLFTGVDYGYTF.

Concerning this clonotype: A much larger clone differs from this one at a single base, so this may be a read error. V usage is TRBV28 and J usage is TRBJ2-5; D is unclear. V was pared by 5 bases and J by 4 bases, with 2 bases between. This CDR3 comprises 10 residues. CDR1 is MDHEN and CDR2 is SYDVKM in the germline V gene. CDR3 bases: TGTGCCAGCAGTATAGAGACCCAGTACTTC. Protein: CASSIETQYF. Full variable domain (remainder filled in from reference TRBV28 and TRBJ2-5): DVKVTQSSRYLVKRTGEKVFLECVQDMDHENMFWYRQDPGLGLRLIYFSYDVKMKEKGDIPEGYSVSREKKERFSLILESASTNQTSMYLCASSIETQYFGPGTRLLVL.

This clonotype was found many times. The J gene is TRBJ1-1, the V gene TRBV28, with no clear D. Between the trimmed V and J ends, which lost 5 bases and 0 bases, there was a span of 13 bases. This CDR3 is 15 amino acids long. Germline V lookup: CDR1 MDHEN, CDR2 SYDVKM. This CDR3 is CASSPTTVMNTEAFF. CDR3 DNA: TGTGCCAGCAGTCCGACGACCGTTATGAACACTGAAGCTTTCTTT.

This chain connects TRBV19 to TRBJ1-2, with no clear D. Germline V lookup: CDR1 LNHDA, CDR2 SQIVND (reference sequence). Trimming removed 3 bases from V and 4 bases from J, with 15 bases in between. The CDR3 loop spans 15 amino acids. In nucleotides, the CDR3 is TGTGCCAGTAGTATTGCGGTCCCACCCCCCTATGGCTACACCTTC. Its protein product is CASSIAVPPPYGYTF.

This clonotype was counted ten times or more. In nucleotides, the CDR3 is TGTGCCAGCAGTCAGTCCACAGGATTGAACACTGAAGCTTTCTTT. Its translation: CASSQSTGLNTEAFF. The chain has TRBV27 and TRBJ1-1; tentatively, D is TRBD1 (5 bases). The ends were cut back, 5 bases at V and 0 bases at J, with 13 bases in the middle. The germline CDR1 and CDR2 sequences are MNHEY and SMNVEV (reference sequence). The CDR3 totals 15 residues.

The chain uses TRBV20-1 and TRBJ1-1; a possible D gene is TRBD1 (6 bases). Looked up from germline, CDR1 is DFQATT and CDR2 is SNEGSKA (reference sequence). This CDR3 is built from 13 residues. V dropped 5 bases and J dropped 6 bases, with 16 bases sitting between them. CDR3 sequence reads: CSAGDTGRAEAFF. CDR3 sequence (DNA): TGCAGTGCTGGGGATACAGGGAGGGCTGAAGCTTTCTTT.

The CDR3 coding sequence is TGCAGTGCTAGAGAGCCGGGGCAGAACACTGAAGCTTTCTTT. Translated: CSAREPGQNTEAFF. The chain has TRBV20-1 and TRBJ1-1; weak D call: TRBD1 (5 bases). In germline, CDR1 is DFQATT, CDR2 SNEGSKA (reference sequence). There are 14 residues in the CDR3. The V end lost 0 bases, the J end lost 1 base, and 9 bases lay between the germline ends.